A selection of T cell receptor beta chains follows, all from one sample in a study of Ad26.COV2.S vaccination and SARS-CoV-2 variants. Generated by immunoSEQ multiplex PCR, the TCRdb table keeps only in-frame clones and is missing some. This sample has around 300,000 clones, with roughly 90% found just once. The sample was peripheral blood, taken in a trial of Ad26.COV2.S vaccine versus placebo. These receptors originate from a person aged 18-65 years who received the Ad26.COV2.S COVID-19 vaccine or a placebo. CDR3s include the opening cysteine and the closing phenylalanine or tryptophan. The D gene is left open where the match is weak. Only part of the rows carry a size: once, few, many, or a class if the clone is expanded.

DNA: TGTGCCAGTAGTCCCCGAATTTTTCCAACTAATGAAAAACTGTTTTTT
CDR3: CASSPRIFPTNEKLFF
D: .
V: TRBV19
size: .
length: 16
J: TRBJ1-4

DNA: TGTGCCAGCAGCTTGGACGACTACAATGAGCAGTTCTTC
CDR3: CASSLDDYNEQFF
D: .
V: TRBV7-6
size: .
length: 13
J: TRBJ2-1

DNA: TGTGCCAGCAGTCCCGTCCGACTAGCGGGGGGCCTCAGCACAGATACGCAGTATTTT
CDR3: CASSPVRLAGGLSTDTQYF
D: TRBD2
V: TRBV7-2
size: .
length: 19
J: TRBJ2-3

DNA: TGTGCCAGTAAATTAGACCGGGACCCGACTTCCACCGGGGAGCTGTTTTTT
CDR3: CASKLDRDPTSTGELFF
D: .
V: TRBV19
size: .
length: 17
J: TRBJ2-2

DNA: TGTGCCAGTAGTTGGACAGGGGGCCTTTACAATGAGCAGTTCTTC
CDR3: CASSWTGGLYNEQFF
D: TRBD1
V: TRBV19
size: .
length: 15
J: TRBJ2-1

DNA: TGCGCCAGCACGAGCGGGAGGGCCCGCACAGATACGCAGTATTTT
CDR3: CASTSGRARTDTQYF
D: TRBD2
V: TRBV5-1
size: .
length: 15
J: TRBJ2-3

DNA: TGCAGTGCTAGTGTACTTAGCAATCAGCCCCAGCATTTT
CDR3: CSASVLSNQPQHF
D: .
V: TRBV20-1
size: .
length: 13
J: TRBJ1-5

DNA: TGCAGTGCTAGTGAGTGGGGGCCGAGCACAGATACGCAGTATTTT
CDR3: CSASEWGPSTDTQYF
D: .
V: TRBV20-1
size: .
length: 15
J: TRBJ2-3

DNA: TGTGCCAGCAGGCCGGGACAGGTTTATGGCTACACCTTC
CDR3: CASRPGQVYGYTF
D: TRBD1
V: TRBV2
size: few
length: 13
J: TRBJ1-2

DNA: TGCGCCAGCAGCTTGGGAGACACTGGAAACACCATATATTTT
CDR3: CASSLGDTGNTIYF
D: .
V: TRBV5-1
size: .
length: 14
J: TRBJ1-3

DNA: TGCAGCGTAGACAGGGAGGGCATGAACACTGAAGCTTTCTTT
CDR3: CSVDREGMNTEAFF
D: TRBD1
V: TRBV29-1
size: .
length: 14
J: TRBJ1-1

DNA: TGTGCCAGCACCCTGGGGAGGGCACTTCTCCAAGAGACCCAGTACTTC
CDR3: CASTLGRALLQETQYF
D: TRBD2
V: TRBV7-8
size: once
length: 16
J: TRBJ2-5

DNA: TGTGCCAGCAGCTTAATTATGGGACTAGAGGTGCGTGAGCAGTTCTTC
CDR3: CASSLIMGLEVREQFF
D: TRBD2
V: TRBV5-4
size: .
length: 16
J: TRBJ2-1

DNA: TGTGCCAGCAGCTTGGGGTCGGTCGGAAACACCATATATTTT
CDR3: CASSLGSVGNTIYF
D: .
V: TRBV7-6
size: once
length: 14
J: TRBJ1-3

DNA: TGTGCCAGCAGCCACCGGGGGCCTAACTATGGCTACACCTTC
CDR3: CASSHRGPNYGYTF
D: .
V: TRBV5-6
size: once
length: 14
J: TRBJ1-2

DNA: TGTGCCAGCAGCCAAACGTGGGGGATTAACAATGAGCAGTTCTTC
CDR3: CASSQTWGINNEQFF
D: .
V: TRBV5-4
size: few
length: 15
J: TRBJ2-1

DNA: TGTGCCAGCAGTTTGGGTGTTGGCCGCGCACCCCTCCACTTT
CDR3: CASSLGVGRAPLHF
D: .
V: TRBV28
size: .
length: 14
J: TRBJ1-6